This TCR beta chain was obtained from a study of shared clonotypes between healthy human individuals. This clone was found a few times. Investigators divided CD4+ cells into CD45RA+ naive and CD45RA-negative memory subsets. The repertoire was sequenced with immunoSEQ multiplex PCR; TCRdb's copy has only in-frame clones and lacks some. The data contain nearly 1,000,000 clones, about three quarters of them singletons. CDR3 length equals 12 residues. The germline CDR1 and CDR2 sequences are SQVTM and ANQGSEA. Trimming took off 7 bases at V and 6 bases at J, with 13 bases between the two ends. Source material: memory CD4+ T cells sorted from blood. As to subset: CD45RA-negative fraction. The origin of this receptor is a man in his late teens or twenties in good health. The chain recombines TRBV29-1 with TRBJ2-1; possible D gene TRBD1, 6 bases. CDR3 coding DNA: TGCAGCGCCGGCCACAGGGTCAATGAGCAGTTCTTC. This gives the protein CSAGHRVNEQFF.